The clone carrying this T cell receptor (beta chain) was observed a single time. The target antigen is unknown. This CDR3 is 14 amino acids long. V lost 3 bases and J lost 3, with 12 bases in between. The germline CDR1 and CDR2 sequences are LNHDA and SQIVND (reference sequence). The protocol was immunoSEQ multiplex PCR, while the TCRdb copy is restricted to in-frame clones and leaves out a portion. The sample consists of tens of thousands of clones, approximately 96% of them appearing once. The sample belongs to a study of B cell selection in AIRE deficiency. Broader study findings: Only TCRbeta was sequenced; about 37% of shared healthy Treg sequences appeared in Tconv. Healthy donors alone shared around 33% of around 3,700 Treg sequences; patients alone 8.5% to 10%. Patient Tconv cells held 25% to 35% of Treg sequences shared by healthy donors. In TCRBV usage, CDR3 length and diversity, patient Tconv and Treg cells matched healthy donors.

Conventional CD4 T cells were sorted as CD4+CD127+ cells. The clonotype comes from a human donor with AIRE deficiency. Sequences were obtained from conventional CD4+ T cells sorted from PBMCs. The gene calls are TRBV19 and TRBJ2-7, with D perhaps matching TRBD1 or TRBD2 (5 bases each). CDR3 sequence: CASSIGTLFYEQYF. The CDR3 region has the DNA TGTGCCAGTAGTATCGGGACCCTCTTCTACGAGCAGTACTTC.